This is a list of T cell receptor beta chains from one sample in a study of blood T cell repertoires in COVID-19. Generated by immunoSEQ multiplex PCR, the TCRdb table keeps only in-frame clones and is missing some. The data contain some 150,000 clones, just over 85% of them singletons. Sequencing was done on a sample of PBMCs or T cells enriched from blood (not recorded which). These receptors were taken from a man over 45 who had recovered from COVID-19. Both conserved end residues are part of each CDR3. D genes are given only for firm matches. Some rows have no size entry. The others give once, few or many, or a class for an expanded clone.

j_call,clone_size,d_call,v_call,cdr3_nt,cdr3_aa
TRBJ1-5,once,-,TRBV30,TGTGCCTGGAGTTCAGGGAATGCAGGTCAGCCCCAGCATTTT,CAWSSGNAGQPQHF
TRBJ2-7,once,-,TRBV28,TGTGCCAGCAGTTTAAGGGGCTACGAGCAGTACTTC,CASSLRGYEQYF
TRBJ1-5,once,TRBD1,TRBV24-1,TGTGCCACCAGTGACATCGGGACAGGTAGTCAGCCCCAGCATTTT,CATSDIGTGSQPQHF
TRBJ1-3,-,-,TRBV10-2,TGCGCCAGCAGTGAGGGCCGTCGCTCTGGAAACACCATATATTTT,CASSEGRRSGNTIYF
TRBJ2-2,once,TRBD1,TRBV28,TGTGCCAGCATACAGGGGGCGGTCACCGGGGAGCTGTTTTTT,CASIQGAVTGELFF
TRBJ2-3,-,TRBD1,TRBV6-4,TGTGCCAGCAGCCGGACAGGGATTAGCACAGATACGCAGTATTTT,CASSRTGISTDTQYF
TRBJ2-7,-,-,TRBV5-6,TGTGCCAGCAGCTTCGGACAGAGAACCTACGAGCAGTACTTC,CASSFGQRTYEQYF
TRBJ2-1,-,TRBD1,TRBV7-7,TGTGCTAGCAGCCTCCAGACAGGGGATCGGTATGAGCAGTTCTTC,CASSLQTGDRYEQFF
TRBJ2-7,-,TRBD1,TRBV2,TGTGCCAGCAGTGAAGTGGGAACAGGGGCCATCTACGAGCAGTACTTC,CASSEVGTGAIYEQYF
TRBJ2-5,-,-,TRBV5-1,TGCGCCAGCAGCTTGACTAGCCTCCAAGAGACCCAGTACTTC,CASSLTSLQETQYF
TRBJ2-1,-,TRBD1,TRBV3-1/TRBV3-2,TGTGCCAGCAGCCAAGGGACAGGTCAAAGAAATGAGCAGTTCTTC,CASSQGTGQRNEQFF
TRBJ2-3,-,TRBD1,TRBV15,TGTGCCACCAGCAGTGGGACAGGGGGTAAGGCAGATACGCAGTATTTT,CATSSGTGGKADTQYF
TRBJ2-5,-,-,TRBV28,TGTGCCAGCAGTCCCTACCTAGGCCGACAAGAGACCCAGTACTTC,CASSPYLGRQETQYF
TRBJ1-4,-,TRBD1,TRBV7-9,TGTGCCAGCAGCATGGGACAGACTAATGAAAAACTGTTTTTT,CASSMGQTNEKLFF
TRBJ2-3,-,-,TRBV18,TGTGCCAGCTCACCTCCCGCGGGGAGCACAGATACGCAGTATTTT,CASSPPAGSTDTQYF
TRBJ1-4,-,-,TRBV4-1,TGCGCCAGCAGTAAAGCGGGGAGGGTTAAAGAAAAACTGTTTTTT,CASSKAGRVKEKLFF
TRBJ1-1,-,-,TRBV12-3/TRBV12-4,TGTGCCAGCAGCCGGGGGAACACTGAAGCTTTCTTT,CASSRGNTEAFF
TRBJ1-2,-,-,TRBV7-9,TGTGCCAGCAGCTTAGTTGGGGGGGACGAGAATGGCTACACCTTC,CASSLVGGDENGYTF
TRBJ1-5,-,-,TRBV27,TGTGCCAGCAGTTTAGCGGCCGGTTATGGCCAGCCCCAGCATTTT,CASSLAAGYGQPQHF
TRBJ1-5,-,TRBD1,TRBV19,TGTGCCAGTAGTCCAACAGGGGTTCAGCCCCAGCATTTT,CASSPTGVQPQHF
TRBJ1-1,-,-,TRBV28,TGTGCCAGCAGTTCTAGCGGGGGAAACACTGAAGCTTTCTTT,CASSSSGGNTEAFF
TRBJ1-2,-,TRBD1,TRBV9,TGTGCCAGCAGCACAGGGGGGGGAGAGGGTGGCTACACCTTC,CASSTGGGEGGYTF
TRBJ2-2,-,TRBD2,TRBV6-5,TGTGCCAGCAGACTTGAAGGGAGGGACGGGGAGCTGTTTTTT,CASRLEGRDGELFF
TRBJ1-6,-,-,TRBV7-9,TGTGCCAGCCAGGCGGGGTACTCTGATTCACCCCTCCACTTT,CASQAGYSDSPLHF
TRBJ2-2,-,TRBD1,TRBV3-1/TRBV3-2,TGTGCCAGCAGCCCCTCGGGGACAGGGAACACCGGGGAGCTGTTTTTT,CASSPSGTGNTGELFF